This T cell receptor beta chain came from a study of siplizumab effects on memory and regulatory T cells. Study-wide results and caveats: Siplizumab significantly brought down the alloreactive sequences that trace back to unstimulated CD4+ memory cells. Both greater diversity than memory cells and a major contribution to the alloresponse seemed to characterize naive T cells. Reactions containing siplizumab showed mappable alloreactive CD4+ clones averaging approximately 73% Treg-derived, versus 25% to 30% in controls.

This clone came up a few times. Antigen: not known. With 0 bases removed from V and 0 bases from J, the gap between germline ends came to 5 bases. Germline V gene data show CDR1 as LNHNV and CDR2 as YYDKDF (reference sequence). The CDR3 loop spans 14 amino acids. Every sample had approximately 10^5 of its TCR templates assayed. Libraries were prepared by immunoSEQ multiplex PCR; TCRdb keeps only in-frame clonotypes and omits some of them. This table has about 100,000 clones, over 90% appearing once. This TCR came from a human donor in good health. V is TRBV15 and J is TRBJ2-5; no clear D gene. The material sequenced was non-Treg CD4+ T cells sorted from blood. The CDR3 region is CATSRDPYQETQYF. The DNA for the CDR3 is TGTGCCACCAGCAGAGATCCGTACCAAGAGACCCAGTACTTC.